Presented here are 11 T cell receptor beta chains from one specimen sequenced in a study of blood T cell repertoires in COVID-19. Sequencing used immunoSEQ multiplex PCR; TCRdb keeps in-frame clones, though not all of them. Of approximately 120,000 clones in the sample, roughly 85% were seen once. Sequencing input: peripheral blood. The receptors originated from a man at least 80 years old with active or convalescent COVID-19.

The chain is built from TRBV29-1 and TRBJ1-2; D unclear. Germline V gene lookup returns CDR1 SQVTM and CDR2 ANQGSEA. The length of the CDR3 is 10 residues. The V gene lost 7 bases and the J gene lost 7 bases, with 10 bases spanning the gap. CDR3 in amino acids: CSAGALGYTF. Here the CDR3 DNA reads TGCAGCGCAGGAGCACTTGGCTACACCTTC.

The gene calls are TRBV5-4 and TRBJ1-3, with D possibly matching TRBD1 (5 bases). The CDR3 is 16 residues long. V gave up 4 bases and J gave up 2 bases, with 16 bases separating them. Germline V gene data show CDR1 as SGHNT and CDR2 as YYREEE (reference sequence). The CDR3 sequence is CASSRGVGAPGNTIYF. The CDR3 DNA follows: TGTGCCAGCAGCCGCGGGGTTGGGGCCCCTGGAAACACCATATATTTT.

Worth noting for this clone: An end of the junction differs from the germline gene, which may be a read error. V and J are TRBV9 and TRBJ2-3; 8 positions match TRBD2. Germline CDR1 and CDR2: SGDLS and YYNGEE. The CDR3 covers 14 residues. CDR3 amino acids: CASSQGLGTDTQYF. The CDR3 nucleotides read TGTGCCAGCAGCCAGGGACTAGGCACCGATACGCAGTATTTT.

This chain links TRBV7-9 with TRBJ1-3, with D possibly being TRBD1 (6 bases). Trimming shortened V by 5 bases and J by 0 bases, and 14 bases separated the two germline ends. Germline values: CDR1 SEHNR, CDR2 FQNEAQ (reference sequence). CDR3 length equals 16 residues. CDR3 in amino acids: CASSVTGIPSGNTIYF. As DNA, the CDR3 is TGTGCCAGCAGCGTTACAGGGATACCCTCTGGAAACACCATATATTTT.

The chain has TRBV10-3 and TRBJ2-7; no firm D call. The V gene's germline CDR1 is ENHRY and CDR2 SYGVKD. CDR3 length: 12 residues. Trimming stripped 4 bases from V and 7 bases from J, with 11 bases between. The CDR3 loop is CAISAPTREQYF. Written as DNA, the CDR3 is TGTGCCATCAGTGCCCCAACGCGTGAGCAGTACTTC.

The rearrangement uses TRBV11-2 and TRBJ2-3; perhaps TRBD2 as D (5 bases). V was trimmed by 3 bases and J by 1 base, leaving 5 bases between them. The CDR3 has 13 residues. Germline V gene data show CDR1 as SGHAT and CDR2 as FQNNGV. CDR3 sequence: CASSFSGTDTQYF. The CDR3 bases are TGTGCCAGCAGCTTTAGCGGCACAGATACGCAGTATTTT.

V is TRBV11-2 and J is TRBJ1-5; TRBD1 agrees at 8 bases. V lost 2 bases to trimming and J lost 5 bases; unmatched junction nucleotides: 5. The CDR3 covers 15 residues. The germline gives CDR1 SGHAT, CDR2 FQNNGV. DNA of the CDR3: TGTGCCAGCAGCTTACATGACAGGGGAGATCAGCCCCAGCATTTT. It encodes CASSLHDRGDQPQHF.

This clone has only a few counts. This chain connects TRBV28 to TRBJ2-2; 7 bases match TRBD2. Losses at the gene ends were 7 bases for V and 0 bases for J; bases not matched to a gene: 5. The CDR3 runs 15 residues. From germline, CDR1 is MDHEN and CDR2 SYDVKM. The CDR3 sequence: CASTLRGSNTGELFF. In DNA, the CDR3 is TGTGCCAGCACCTTGCGGGGGTCGAACACCGGGGAGCTGTTTTTT. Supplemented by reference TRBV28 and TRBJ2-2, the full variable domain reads DVKVTQSSRYLVKRTGEKVFLECVQDMDHENMFWYRQDPGLGLRLIYFSYDVKMKEKGDIPEGYSVSREKKERFSLILESASTNQTSMYLCASTLRGSNTGELFFGEGSRLTVL.

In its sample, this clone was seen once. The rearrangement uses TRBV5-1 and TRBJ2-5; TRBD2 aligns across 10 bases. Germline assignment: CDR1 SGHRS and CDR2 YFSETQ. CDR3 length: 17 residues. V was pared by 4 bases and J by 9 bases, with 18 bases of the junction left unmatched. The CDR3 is CASSTPGSSGGLVAQYF. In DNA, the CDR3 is TGCGCCAGCAGCACGCCGGGATCTAGCGGGGGTTTAGTGGCCCAGTACTTC. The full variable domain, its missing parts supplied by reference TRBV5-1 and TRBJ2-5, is KAGVTQTPRYLIKTRGQQVTLSCSPISGHRSVSWYQQTPGQGLQFLFEYFSETQRNKGNFPGRFSGRQFSNSRSEMNVSTLELGDSALYLCASSTPGSSGGLVAQYFGPGTRLLVL.

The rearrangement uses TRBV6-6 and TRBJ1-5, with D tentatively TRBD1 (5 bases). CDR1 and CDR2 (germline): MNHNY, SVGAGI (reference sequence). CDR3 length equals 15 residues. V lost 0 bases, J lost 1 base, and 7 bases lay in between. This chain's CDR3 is CASSYSGQSNQPQHF. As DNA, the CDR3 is TGTGCCAGCAGTTACTCGGGGCAGAGCAATCAGCCCCAGCATTTT.

CDR3 nucleotides: TGTGCCACCAGCAGGGGCCTTGCTAGCGCGAGGACCTCCTACGAGCAGTACTTC. As protein: CATSRGLASARTSYEQYF. J is TRBJ2-7 and V is TRBV15; TRBD2 might be the D (6 bases). The germline CDR1 and CDR2 sequences are LNHNV and YYDKDF (reference sequence). This CDR3 spans 18 amino acids. Between the trimmed V and J ends, which lost 3 bases and 0 bases, there was a span of 21 bases.